Presented here are 29 T cell receptor beta chains from one specimen sequenced in a study of response to subunit inactivated influenza vaccine. TCRdb analysed the RT-PCR reads with MiXCR anew, one entry per CDR3 protein. This table holds 500,000 or so distinct CDR3 sequences, 15% to 20% found once. The source was CD4+ T cells sorted from PBMCs, collected around 25 months after vaccination. The source is a man aged 50-75 years who received an inactivated influenza vaccine.

The table lists this clonotype with a few counts. V gene TRBV6-1 combines with J gene TRBJ2-5; D possibly corresponds to TRBD1 (5 bases). The germline V gene encodes CDR1 MNHNS and CDR2 SASEGT. The V gene lost 8 bases and the J gene lost 5 bases, with 15 bases spanning the gap. The CDR3 covers 13 residues. As DNA, the CDR3 is TGTGCCAGCCAAGTCAGGGCAGGGGAGACCCAGTACTTC. As protein: CASQVRAGETQYF.

This clonotype was counted between two and nine times. The rearrangement joins TRBV21-1 to TRBJ1-1; TRBD1 is the table's D call and was not checked against the DNA. TRBV21-1 is deemed a pseudogene. The CDR3 sequence is 15 residues long. The CDR3 nucleotides are TGTGCCAGCAGCAAAGTACGGGGGCGTGGGACTGAAGCTTTCTTT. Protein sequence: CASSKVRGRGTEAFF.

The chain carries TRBV6-1 and TRBJ2-1, with TRBD1 as a possible D gene (6 bases). The CDR3 is 16 residues long. Germline V CDR1 and CDR2: MNHNS, SASEGT. V lost 6 bases, J lost 0 bases, and 15 bases lay in between. CDR3 nucleotide sequence: TGTGCCAGCAGGCAACAGGGCCTGAGCTCCTACAATGAGCAGTTCTTC. Protein sequence: CASRQQGLSSYNEQFF.

The chain combines TRBV3-1 with TRBJ1-1; no clear D gene. Trimming removed 4 bases at V and 8 bases at J, with 14 bases between. Germline CDR1 LGHDT, CDR2 YNNKEL (reference sequence). The CDR3 consists of 13 residues. The CDR3 is CASSPHLTNEAFF. In DNA form, the CDR3 reads TGTGCCAGCAGCCCCCATCTGACGAACGAAGCTTTCTTT.

This clonotype has only a few counts. The chain recombines TRBV5-1 with TRBJ2-1, with TRBD2 matching 9 bases. Per germline, CDR1 SGHRS and CDR2 YFSETQ. The CDR3 totals 16 residues. Unmatched junction bases numbered 8, after V lost 4 bases and J lost 3 bases. Here the CDR3 DNA reads TGCGCCAGCAGCGCCATGACTAGCGGAGGCTACAATGAGCAGTTCTTC. Translation gives CASSAMTSGGYNEQFF.

This clonotype was counted ten times or more. This sequence joins TRBV29-1 and TRBJ2-1; D tentatively reads TRBD1 or TRBD2 (5 bases each). V dropped 7 bases and J dropped 6 bases, with 16 bases sitting between them. Germline V CDR1 and CDR2: SQVTM, ANQGSEA. This CDR3 comprises 13 residues. The CDR3 DNA sequence: TGCAGCGGGGGCTACGGGGCCCCCAATGAGCAGTTCTTC. Translated, it gives CSGGYGAPNEQFF.

This clonotype was observed at least ten times. This chain connects TRBV10-3 to TRBJ2-7; TRBD1 aligns across 9 bases. The CDR3 length is 16 residues. The trim removed 3 bases at V and 3 bases at J, leaving 9 bases unmatched. CDR1 and CDR2 from the germline V gene are ENHRY and SYGVKD. The CDR3 region has the DNA TGTGCCATCAGTGACCCTTCGACAGGGGGAGACTACGAGCAGTACTTC. It specifies CAISDPSTGGDYEQYF.

This clonotype turned up a few times. One junction end does not reproduce the germline sequence, and a read error may be involved. The rearrangement uses TRBV5-6 and TRBJ2-1; tentative D call: TRBD1 (6 bases). The CDR3 consists of 14 residues. The V gene's germline CDR1 is SGHDT and CDR2 YYEEEE. The CDR3 DNA reads TGTGCCAGCAGCTTGGGATCAGTGGGGGCTTCGTTTCACTTC. Translated, it gives CASSLGSVGASFHF. Full variable domain (rest looked up from reference TRBV5-6 and TRBJ2-1): DAGVTQSPTHLIKTRGQQVTLRCSPKSGHDTVSWYQQALGQGPQFIFQYYEEEERQRGNFPDRFSGHQFPNYSSELNVNALLLGDSALYLCASSLGSVGASFHFGPGTRLTVL.

V and J are TRBV3-1 and TRBJ1-5; tentatively, D is TRBD1 (5 bases). Trimming cost V 4 bases and J 7 bases, with 11 bases left between them. The CDR3 spans 13 residues. Germline assignment: CDR1 LGHDT and CDR2 YNNKEL (reference sequence). The CDR3 here is CASSRDSHQPQHF. CDR3 DNA sequence: TGTGCCAGCAGCCGAGACAGCCACCAGCCCCAGCATTTT.

V and J are TRBV20-1 and TRBJ2-5, with 7 bases lining up with TRBD2. This CDR3 spans 11 amino acids. Germline V gene sequence: CDR1 DFQATT, CDR2 SNEGSKA (reference sequence). Trimming cost V 3 bases and J 12 bases; bases outside gene matches: 7. CDR3 region: CSARAVGGEYF. The CDR3 DNA follows: TGCAGTGCTAGGGCAGTGGGAGGGGAGTACTTC.

The genes are TRBV5-1 and TRBJ1-6; the match to TRBD1 covers 7 bases. Germline assignment: CDR1 SGHRS and CDR2 YFSETQ. This CDR3 has 12 residues. V lost 7 bases and J lost 8; bases outside the gene matches: 3. The CDR3 nucleotides are TGCGCCAGCCGACAGGGCGATTCACCCCTCCACTTT. Protein product: CASRQGDSPLHF.

The rearrangement uses TRBV20-1 and TRBJ1-5; a weak D match, TRBD1 (5 bases). V was cut by 0 bases and J by 5 bases, with 14 bases left in between. CDR1 DFQATT and CDR2 SNEGSKA come from the germline V gene (reference sequence). The CDR3 totals 15 residues. Written as DNA, the CDR3 is TGCAGTGCTAGAGATGGGGGGTATCTTTATCAGCCCCAGCATTTT. Encoded protein: CSARDGGYLYQPQHF.

This chain connects TRBV6-1 to TRBJ1-1; TRBD1 agrees at 9 bases. Germline V lookup: CDR1 MNHNS, CDR2 SASEGT. Trimming took 4 bases from V and 4 from J; bases not matched to a gene: 16. CDR3 size: 18 residues. The CDR3 loop is CASSVRGQGRVGSTEAFF. CDR3 bases: TGTGCCAGCAGTGTTCGGGGACAGGGTAGGGTCGGTTCCACTGAAGCTTTCTTT.

V and J are TRBV18 and TRBJ1-1; D is possibly TRBD1 (5 bases). Germline CDR1 and CDR2: KGHSH and LQKENI. V lost 1 base to trimming and J lost 1 base, with 10 bases between them. This CDR3 region has 15 residues. CDR3 sequence: CASSPQEGSNTEAFF. In DNA, the CDR3 is TGTGCCAGCTCACCACAGGAGGGGTCGAACACTGAAGCTTTCTTT.

The chain recombines TRBV7-2 with TRBJ2-3; D remains unclear. CDR3 length: 14 residues. Germline V gene lookup returns CDR1 SGHTA and CDR2 FQGNSA. The V and J ends lost 6 bases and 3 bases respectively, with 13 bases between them. The CDR3: CASRPAGRTDTQYF. CDR3 sequence (DNA): TGTGCCAGCAGGCCTGCTGGCCGGACAGATACGCAGTATTTT. Drawing the rest from reference TRBV7-2 and TRBJ2-3, the complete variable domain is GAGVSQSPSNKVTEKGKDVELRCDPISGHTALYWYRQSLGQGLEFLIYFQGNSAPDKSGLPSDRFSAERTGGSVSTLTIQRTQQEDSAVYLCASRPAGRTDTQYFGPGTRLTVL.

This rearrangement joins TRBV19 to TRBJ2-2; D is unclear. Trimming stripped 3 bases from V and 1 base from J, with 6 bases between. This CDR3 has 14 residues. Germline CDR1 reads LNHDA; CDR2 reads SQIVND (reference sequence). CDR3 bases: TGTGCCAGTAGTATTGCAAGGAACACCGGGGAGCTGTTTTTT. Its translation: CASSIARNTGELFF.

This clonotype was detected ten times or more. This chain uses TRBV6-2 or TRBV6-3 with TRBJ2-7; 9 nucleotides agree with TRBD1. This CDR3 has 16 residues. Germline assignment: CDR1 MNHEY and CDR2 SVGEGT. The V and J ends lost 2 bases and 5 bases, in that order; junction bases with no gene match: 10. The CDR3 sequence is CASSYTSGTGNHEQYF. As DNA, the CDR3 is TGTGCCAGCAGTTACACCTCCGGGACAGGGAACCACGAGCAGTACTTC.

This clonotype was found a few times. The chain joins TRBV5-1 to TRBJ1-2, with D uncertain. Trimming left V 6 bases short and J 8 bases short, with 20 bases between. Germline CDR1 SGHRS, CDR2 YFSETQ. CDR3 length equals 14 residues. The CDR3 DNA follows: TGCGCCAGCACCCGAAGCGGCAGAGGAGAAGGCTACACCTTC. Protein: CASTRSGRGEGYTF.

This rearrangement joins TRBV5-1 to TRBJ2-3, with D possibly being TRBD2 (5 bases). Germline V gives CDR1 SGHRS, CDR2 YFSETQ. This CDR3 comprises 16 residues. V lost 2 bases and J 0 bases, leaving 13 bases between the germline ends. The CDR3 bases are TGCGCCAGCAGCTTTTGGAGCGGCCCTAGCACAGATACGCAGTATTTT. It specifies CASSFWSGPSTDTQYF.

V is TRBV7-9 and J is TRBJ2-7, with D maybe TRBD2 (5 bases). CDR1 SEHNR and CDR2 FQNEAQ come from the germline V gene (reference sequence). This CDR3 has 14 residues. V dropped 0 bases and J dropped 2 bases, with 8 bases sitting between them. This CDR3 is CASSLAGLTYEQYF. CDR3 nucleotides: TGTGCCAGCAGCTTAGCAGGACTGACCTACGAGCAGTACTTC. Combining the CDR3 with reference TRBV7-9 and TRBJ2-7 gives the whole variable domain DTGVSQNPRHKITKRGQNVTFRCDPISEHNRLYWYRQTLGQGPEFLTYFQNEAQLEKSRLLSDRFSAERPKGSFSTLEIQRTEQGDSAMYLCASSLAGLTYEQYFGPGTRLTVT.

The rearrangement uses TRBV24-1 and TRBJ2-2, with TRBD1 identical over 8 bases. J gave up 4 bases and V 3 bases, and 9 bases lay outside the gene matches. This CDR3 has 17 amino acids. From germline, CDR1 is KGHDR and CDR2 SFDVKD. The CDR3 sequence: CATSDPFGTGVTGELFF. CDR3 nucleotide sequence: TGTGCCACCAGTGATCCGTTCGGGACAGGCGTCACCGGGGAGCTGTTTTTT.

Only a few counts were recorded for this clonotype. The junction differs from germline at one of its ends, possibly a read error. The V and J genes are TRBV12-3 or TRBV12-4 and TRBJ1-1; unclear D gene. This CDR3 has 14 residues. The CDR3 here is CANSLTGSNTEAFF. The CDR3 DNA sequence: TGTGCCAACAGTTTAACGGGGTCGAACACTGAAGCTTTCTTT.

This clonotype was counted many times. The gene calls are TRBV20-1 and TRBJ2-2; D unclear. Germline CDR1 and CDR2: DFQATT and SNEGSKA (reference sequence). Trimming took 7 bases from V and 0 from J, leaving 9 bases between them. The CDR3 is 13 residues long. In nucleotides, the CDR3 is TGCAGTGTGACCCCAACGAACACCGGGGAGCTGTTTTTT. It codes for CSVTPTNTGELFF.

The chain links TRBV5-1 to TRBJ1-6, with no clear D. The ends were cut back, 1 base at V and 5 bases at J, with 10 bases in the middle. The CDR3 contains 15 residues. Per germline, CDR1 SGHRS and CDR2 YFSETQ. The CDR3 reads CASSLTAVNNSPLHF. DNA of the CDR3: TGCGCCAGCAGCTTGACGGCGGTGAATAATTCACCCCTCCACTTT.

This clonotype showed up just a few times. This chain connects TRBV20-1 to TRBJ2-7; D possibly corresponds to TRBD2 (7 bases). V was pared by 5 bases and J by 7 bases, with 24 bases between. The CDR3 runs 15 residues. CDR1 is DFQATT and CDR2 is SNEGSKA in the germline V gene (reference sequence). The CDR3 reads CSAQYRSGVQGEQYF. DNA of the CDR3: TGCAGTGCTCAATACCGAAGCGGGGTTCAGGGGGAGCAGTACTTC.

CDR3 in DNA: TGTGCCAGCATGAGGGCAGGGGGTGGCAATCAGCCCCAGCATTTT. It specifies CASMRAGGGNQPQHF. This rearrangement joins TRBV6-1 to TRBJ1-5; 7 nucleotides line up with TRBD1. Looked up from germline, CDR1 is MNHNS and CDR2 is SASEGT. This CDR3 region has 15 residues. Germline trimming cut 7 bases from V and 2 bases from J; bases unmatched to any gene: 8.

This clonotype was observed a few times. The chain carries TRBV28 and TRBJ2-5; 13 bases agree with TRBD2. The length of the CDR3 is 19 residues. The V gene end was trimmed by 3 bases and the J gene end by 2 bases; junction bases not matched to a gene: 12. Germline lookup yields CDR1 MDHEN and CDR2 SYDVKM. The CDR3 sequence is CASSLFTGTSGMEQETQYF. Here the CDR3 DNA reads TGTGCCAGCAGTTTGTTTACCGGGACTAGCGGGATGGAGCAAGAGACCCAGTACTTC.

The chain carries TRBV7-9 and TRBJ2-7; the match to TRBD1 covers 7 bases. This CDR3 has 12 residues. With 7 bases clipped from V and 6 bases from J, the junction kept 6 bases outside the gene matches. Germline V gives CDR1 SEHNR, CDR2 FQNEAQ (reference sequence). CDR3 sequence: CASNRQGVEQYF. CDR3 nucleotides: TGTGCCAGCAACCGACAGGGAGTCGAGCAGTACTTC.

This clonotype was seen only a few times. This chain links TRBV5-1 with TRBJ2-3, with 11 bases lining up with TRBD2. V shed 4 bases, J shed 2 bases, and the junction held 6 bases outside the gene matches. This CDR3 region has 16 residues. The germline CDR1 and CDR2 sequences are SGHRS and YFSETQ. The CDR3 bases are TGCGCCAGCAGCGCGGGACTAGCGGATTCCACAGATACGCAGTATTTT. As protein: CASSAGLADSTDTQYF.